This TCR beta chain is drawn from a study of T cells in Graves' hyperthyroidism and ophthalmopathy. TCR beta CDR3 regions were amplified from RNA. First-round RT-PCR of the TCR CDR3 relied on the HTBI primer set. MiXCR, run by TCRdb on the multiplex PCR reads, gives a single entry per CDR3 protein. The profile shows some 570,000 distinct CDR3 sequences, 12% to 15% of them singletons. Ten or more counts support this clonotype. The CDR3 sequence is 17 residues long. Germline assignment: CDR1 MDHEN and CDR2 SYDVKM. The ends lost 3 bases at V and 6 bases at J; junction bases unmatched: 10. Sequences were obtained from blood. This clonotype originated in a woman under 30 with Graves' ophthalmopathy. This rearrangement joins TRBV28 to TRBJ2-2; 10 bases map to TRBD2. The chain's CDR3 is CASSFTAGAGGPGELFF. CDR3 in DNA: TGTGCCAGCAGTTTCACAGCAGGAGCGGGAGGGCCCGGGGAGCTGTTTTTT.